This passage covers 20 T cell receptor beta chains from one sample sequenced in a study of early T cells in non-severe SARS-CoV-2 infection. TCRdb passed the 5' RACE reads through MiXCR, listing each CDR3 protein once. The data contain more than 50,000 distinct CDR3 sequences, 9% to 15% of them singletons. The sample in question was whole blood, obtained at baseline. These receptors were collected from an adult who was a healthcare worker with PCR-confirmed SARS-CoV-2 infection or an uninfected control (not recorded which).

The rearrangement joins TRBV27 to TRBJ1-2; possible D gene TRBD1, 6 bases. Per the germline V gene, CDR1 is MNHEY and CDR2 is SMNVEV (reference sequence). Trimming shortened V by 5 bases and J by 5 bases, and 21 bases separated the two germline ends. The CDR3 sequence is 16 residues long. The CDR3 DNA reads as TGTGCCAGCAGTCTCCTCCCTCAGGACAGTTTATATGGCTACACCTTC. Residues: CASSLLPQDSLYGYTF.

On this clonotype itself: A junction boundary mismatches the germline segment, possibly from a read error. The chain combines TRBV7-2 with TRBJ2-5, with D possibly being TRBD1 or TRBD2 (5 bases each). Per germline, CDR1 SGHTA and CDR2 FQGNSA. CDR3 length equals 14 residues. The CDR3 DNA reads as TGTGCCAGCGGTACAGGACTGACTCAAGGGACCCAGTACTTC. It specifies CASGTGLTQGTQYF.

This sequence joins TRBV28 and TRBJ1-1, with D possibly being TRBD1 (5 bases). This CDR3 is built from 13 residues. Per germline, CDR1 MDHEN and CDR2 SYDVKM. The germline V and J ends were trimmed by 2 bases and 3 bases, with 7 bases remaining between them. CDR3 nucleotide sequence: TGTGCCAGCAGTTTAAAAGGGGACACTGAAGCTTTCTTT. It translates to CASSLKGDTEAFF.

This clonotype was seen ten or more times. V usage is TRBV11-2 and J usage is TRBJ1-1; 9 bases match TRBD1. Germline values: CDR1 SGHAT, CDR2 FQNNGV. The CDR3 consists of 15 residues. After removal of 5 bases from V and 1 base from J, the junction contained 5 bases not matched to a gene. CDR3 protein: CASSPGQGKNTEAFF. For the CDR3, the DNA is TGTGCCAGCAGCCCCGGACAGGGGAAGAACACTGAAGCTTTCTTT.

The chain links TRBV20-1 to TRBJ2-5, with unresolved D. The CDR3 covers 12 residues. Germline loops: CDR1 DFQATT, CDR2 SNEGSKA (reference sequence). Trimming took 3 bases from V and 5 from J, leaving 10 bases between them. CDR3 in amino acids: CSASSRRETQYF. The CDR3 nucleotides are TGCAGTGCTAGCTCTAGGCGGGAGACCCAGTACTTC.

Ten or more counts support this clonotype. The DNA of the CDR3 is TGCGCCAGCAGCCAAGATCATAATGGGGACCTCACCGGGGAGCTGTTTTTT. The encoded protein is CASSQDHNGDLTGELFF. This chain connects TRBV4-3 to TRBJ2-2; D may correspond to TRBD1 or TRBD2 (5 bases each). From germline, CDR1 is LGHNA and CDR2 YSLEER. This CDR3 contains 17 residues. V dropped 0 bases and J dropped 4 bases, with 15 bases sitting between them.

At least ten counts were recorded for this clonotype. The CDR3 loop is CASSPREQTGELFF. Written as DNA, the CDR3 is TGTGCCAGCAGCCCCCGGGAGCAGACCGGGGAGCTGTTTTTT. V and J are TRBV12-3 or TRBV12-4 and TRBJ2-2; possible D gene TRBD2, 6 bases. This CDR3 comprises 14 residues. Trimming removed 6 bases at V and 5 bases at J, with 13 bases between.

This clonotype was observed at least ten times. This chain links TRBV11-2 with TRBJ1-6; 7 nucleotides align to TRBD1. CDR3 length: 15 amino acids. Looked up from germline, CDR1 is SGHAT and CDR2 is FQNNGV. V lost 1 base, J lost 7 bases, and 4 bases stayed unmatched. Here the CDR3 reads CASSLVRDRNSPLHF. CDR3 DNA sequence: TGTGCCAGCAGCTTAGTCCGGGACAGAAATTCACCCCTCCACTTT.

A few counts support this clonotype. The chain carries TRBV11-2 and TRBJ2-1; 9 bases agree with TRBD2. Germline values: CDR1 SGHAT, CDR2 FQNNGV. The CDR3 has 15 amino acids. Unmatched junction bases numbered 5, after V lost 6 bases and J lost 2 bases. The CDR3 region is CASRLSGGPYNEQFF. The CDR3 DNA sequence: TGTGCCAGCAGGCTTAGCGGGGGCCCCTACAATGAGCAGTTCTTC.

V and J are TRBV7-2 and TRBJ2-3; the match to TRBD2 covers 9 bases. There are 16 residues in the CDR3. V shed 0 bases and J 2 bases; nucleotides not matched to a gene: 3. Germline lookup yields CDR1 SGHTA and CDR2 FQGNSA. Written as DNA, the CDR3 is TGTGCCAGCAGCTTAGCACTAGCGGGTGCCACAGATACGCAGTATTTT. Translated, it gives CASSLALAGATDTQYF.

This clonotype was recorded a few times. CDR3: CASSTIAGEEADTQYF. The DNA for the CDR3 is TGTGCCAGCAGCACCATAGCGGGAGAGGAGGCAGATACGCAGTATTTT. The chain uses TRBV13 and TRBJ2-3, with 9 bases identical to TRBD2. V gave up 5 bases and J gave up 4 bases; unmatched junction bases: 10. CDR3 size: 16 residues. Germline CDR1 PRHDT, CDR2 FYEKMQ (reference sequence).

This clonotype was seen at least ten times. The chain joins TRBV4-3 to TRBJ2-7; D unresolved. In germline, CDR1 is LGHNA, CDR2 YSLEER. The CDR3 sequence is 13 residues long. With 1 base removed from V and 0 bases from J, the gap between germline ends came to 4 bases. The CDR3 nucleotides read TGCGCCAGCAGCCAAGGACCCTCCTACGAGCAGTACTTC. Translated: CASSQGPSYEQYF.

This rearrangement joins TRBV7-2 to TRBJ2-1; D gene ambiguous. CDR1 and CDR2 (germline): SGHTA, FQGNSA. CDR3 length equals 15 residues. V shed 5 bases and J shed 4 bases, with 15 bases lying between them. CDR3 region: CASSGWSGKYNEQFF. The CDR3 nucleotides are TGTGCCAGCAGCGGATGGAGTGGCAAGTACAATGAGCAGTTCTTC.

The rearrangement links TRBV2 to TRBJ2-7; D uncertain. This CDR3 is 13 amino acids long. Looked up from germline, CDR1 is SNHLY and CDR2 is FYNNEI. Trimming took off 6 bases at V and 0 bases at J, with 9 bases between the two ends. As DNA, the CDR3 is TGTGCCAGCAGGATCTCCGGCTCCTACGAGCAGTACTTC. Translated: CASRISGSYEQYF.

This clonotype has a handful of counts. J is TRBJ1-4 and V is TRBV7-9; D might be TRBD1 (5 bases). Germline values: CDR1 SEHNR, CDR2 FQNEAQ (reference sequence). The V and J ends lost 5 bases and 7 bases respectively, with 17 bases between them. The CDR3 consists of 15 residues. The CDR3: CASSDRDDGPEKLFF. In nucleotides, the CDR3 is TGTGCCAGCAGCGACCGGGACGACGGCCCTGAAAAACTGTTTTTT. The full variable domain, rest sourced from reference TRBV7-9 and TRBJ1-4, is DTGVSQNPRHKITKRGQNVTFRCDPISEHNRLYWYRQTLGQGPEFLTYFQNEAQLEKSRLLSDRFSAERPKGSFSTLEIQRTEQGDSAMYLCASSDRDDGPEKLFFGSGTQLSVL.

The chain is built from TRBV6-2 or TRBV6-3 and TRBJ1-1, with D unresolved. Between the trimmed V and J ends, which lost 2 bases and 1 base, there was a span of 5 bases. The CDR3 runs to 13 residues. The germline gives CDR1 MNHEY, CDR2 SVGEGT. Here the CDR3 DNA reads TGTGCCAGCAGTTACCTGAAGAACACTGAAGCTTTCTTT. As protein: CASSYLKNTEAFF.

This chain links TRBV27 with TRBJ1-2, with 7 positions matching TRBD1. The junction had 12 bases not matched to a gene; V was cut back by 7 bases and J by 4 bases. There are 15 residues in the CDR3. CDR1 MNHEY and CDR2 SMNVEV come from the germline V gene (reference sequence). CDR3 bases: TGTGCCAGCAAAATAGACAGGGACAAAGGCTATGGCTACACCTTC. This translates into CASKIDRDKGYGYTF.

This clonotype was detected many times. The rearrangement uses TRBV7-9 and TRBJ2-7, with 9 nucleotides matching TRBD1. Germline V gene data show CDR1 as SEHNR and CDR2 as FQNEAQ (reference sequence). V shed 5 bases and J 3 bases; nucleotides not matched to a gene: 5. This CDR3 has 14 amino acids. The CDR3 spells CASSPQGADYEQYF. CDR3 DNA sequence: TGTGCCAGCAGCCCACAGGGGGCCGACTACGAGCAGTACTTC.

The J gene is TRBJ2-3, the V gene TRBV25-1; 11 bases map to TRBD2. Germline CDR1 reads MGHDK; CDR2 reads SYGVNS. The CDR3 runs to 16 residues. Trimming took 3 bases from V and 5 from J; bases not matched to a gene: 7. The chain's CDR3 is CASSDVSGRALDTQYF. CDR3 bases: TGTGCCAGCAGTGATGTTAGCGGGAGGGCCCTAGATACGCAGTATTTT.

In this sample, this clonotype turned up a few times. The CDR3 DNA is TGTGCCAGCAGCTTACAGGTCGGGGTGTCGGGCGAACAAGAGACCCAGTACTTC. This translates into CASSLQVGVSGEQETQYF. V usage is TRBV7-9 and J usage is TRBJ2-5, with D maybe TRBD2 (5 bases). The CDR3 covers 18 residues. The germline V gene has CDR1 SEHNR and CDR2 FQNEAQ (reference sequence). V lost 2 bases and J 2 bases, leaving 21 bases between the germline ends.